This record looks at one TCR beta chain sequence and its context. The germline gene is not matched at one end of the junction; a read error may be the cause. The data stem from a study of cytomegalovirus exposure and HLA in healthy donors. In the PCR, 60 Vbeta and 13 Jbeta primers were used. Sequencing used immunoSEQ multiplex PCR; TCRdb keeps in-frame clones, though not all of them. The sample comprises more than 95,000 clones, 69% of which are singletons, and around 3.5% rests with the top ten. The CDR3 is 15 residues long. The germline CDR1 and CDR2 sequences are SEHNR and FQNEAQ (reference sequence).

Sequencing was done on a sample of PBMCs. This clonotype was obtained from a man under 40 in good health and CMV-seronegative. The gene calls are TRBV7-9 and TRBJ1-2, with D tentatively TRBD1 (6 bases). CDR3 nucleotides: TGTTCCAGCAGCCAGGGGCAGGGGACCTACTATGGCTACACCTTC. Amino acids: CSSSQGQGTYYGYTF.